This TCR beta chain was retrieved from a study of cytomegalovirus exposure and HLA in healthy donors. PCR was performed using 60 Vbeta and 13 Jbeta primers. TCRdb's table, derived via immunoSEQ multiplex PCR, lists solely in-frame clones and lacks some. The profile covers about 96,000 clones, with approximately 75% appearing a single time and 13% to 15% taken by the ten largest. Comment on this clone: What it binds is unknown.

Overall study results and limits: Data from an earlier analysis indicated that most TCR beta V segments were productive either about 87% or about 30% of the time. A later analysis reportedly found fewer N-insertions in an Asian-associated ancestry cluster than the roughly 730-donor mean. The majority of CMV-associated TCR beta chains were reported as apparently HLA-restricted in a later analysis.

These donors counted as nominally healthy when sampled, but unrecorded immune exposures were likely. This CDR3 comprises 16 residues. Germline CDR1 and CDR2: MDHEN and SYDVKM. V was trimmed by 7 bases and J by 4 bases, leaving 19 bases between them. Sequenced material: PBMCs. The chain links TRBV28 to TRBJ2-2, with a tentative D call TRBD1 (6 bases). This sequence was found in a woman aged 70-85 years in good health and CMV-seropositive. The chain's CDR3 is CASTALISGATGELFF. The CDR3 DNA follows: TGTGCCAGCACTGCCTTGATTTCAGGGGCCACCGGGGAGCTGTTTTTT.